This TCR beta chain was sequenced in a study of human T cells and chemical hapten exposure. Original handling: Sample-level TCR yields exhibited a median of approximately 96,000, with a range of roughly 20,000 to 750,000. MiXCR was run by TCRdb on the 5' RACE reads, yielding one entry per CDR3 protein. In this record, the V and J calls reflect TCRdb's handling and not the investigators' own analysis. The data contain roughly 81,000 distinct CDR3 sequences, 15% of them singletons. Study observations and caveats: TCRs above 1 in 1000 frequency did not change with DPC sensitization.

In the case of this clonotype: What it binds is unknown.

Germline values: CDR1 MDHEN, CDR2 SYDVKM. The CDR3 runs 11 residues. Trimming pared 2 bases from V and 8 bases from J, leaving 3 bases between. Unfractionated whole blood yielded the extracted total RNA. The sequence was obtained from a female donor in good health. The chain carries TRBV28 and TRBJ1-4; D not resolved. CDR3 nucleotides: TGTGCCAGCAGTTTAAGGGAAAAACTGTTTTTT. Translated: CASSLREKLFF.